Following are 15 T cell receptor beta chains from one sample sequenced in a study of T cell responses to AZD1222 COVID-19 vaccine. The table came from immunoSEQ multiplex PCR; TCRdb's copy has only in-frame clones and leaves some out. The table lists 100,000 to 110,000 clones, approximately 87% of them singletons. The sequencing used peripheral blood, collected on day 0 of AZD1222 vaccination. All receptors derive from an adult in good health.

The V call is TRBV4-1, the J call TRBJ1-5, with a possible D match to TRBD1 (5 bases). Per germline, CDR1 MGHRA and CDR2 YSYEKL. V shed 1 base and J shed 2 bases, with 12 bases lying between them. This CDR3 contains 16 residues. This CDR3 is CASSQGGGRGNQPQHF. The CDR3 coding sequence is TGCGCCAGCAGCCAAGGCGGGGGAAGGGGCAATCAGCCCCAGCATTTT.

The gene calls are TRBV28 and TRBJ1-2; D is unclear. Germline values: CDR1 MDHEN, CDR2 SYDVKM. V lost 11 bases to trimming and J lost 2 bases, with 9 bases between them. This CDR3 has 11 residues. CDR3 in DNA: TGTGCCGTCCAAGGGAACTATGGCTACACCTTC. Translation gives CAVQGNYGYTF.

The chain combines TRBV7-9 with TRBJ2-7; possibly TRBD1 for D (6 bases). Germline V gene sequence: CDR1 SEHNR, CDR2 FQNEAQ (reference sequence). The CDR3 contains 14 residues. The germline V and J ends were trimmed by 5 bases and 7 bases, with 18 bases remaining between them. DNA of the CDR3: TGTGCCAGCAGCCGGATTTTAGGGGGTATGGAGCAGTACTTC. This sequence encodes CASSRILGGMEQYF.

The chain is built from TRBV2 and TRBJ2-1; 8 bases are shared with TRBD1. Per germline, CDR1 SNHLY and CDR2 FYNNEI. This CDR3 region has 12 residues. V lost 5 bases to trimming and J lost 8 bases; unmatched junction nucleotides: 2. Here the CDR3 DNA reads TGTGCCAGCAGTCCAGGGGGCGATGAGCAGTTCTTC. Translated: CASSPGGDEQFF.

The rearrangement joins TRBV9 to TRBJ2-2; D is perhaps TRBD1 (6 bases). The V gene lost 0 bases and the J gene lost 6 bases, with 15 bases spanning the gap. Germline values: CDR1 SGDLS, CDR2 YYNGEE. The CDR3 length is 16 residues. The CDR3 sequence: CASSVEVGTKAGELFF. CDR3 sequence (DNA): TGTGCCAGCAGCGTAGAAGTGGGGACAAAGGCCGGGGAGCTGTTTTTT.

The V and J genes are TRBV5-1 and TRBJ2-7; D not resolved. This CDR3 is 14 amino acids long. V was clipped by 0 bases and J by 2 bases, with 9 bases between them. Germline values: CDR1 SGHRS, CDR2 YFSETQ. CDR3 in amino acids: CASSLGQVAYEQYF. CDR3 in DNA: TGCGCCAGCAGCTTGGGTCAGGTAGCCTACGAGCAGTACTTC.

This sequence joins TRBV12-3 or TRBV12-4 and TRBJ2-5; D gene unclear. The length of the CDR3 is 12 residues. The V gene lost 5 bases and the J gene lost 1 base, with 5 bases spanning the gap. This CDR3 reads CASSNGQETQYF. CDR3 in DNA: TGTGCCAGCAGTAATGGCCAAGAGACCCAGTACTTC.

V and J are TRBV29-1 and TRBJ2-7; D may be TRBD2 (5 bases). Germline CDR1 SQVTM, CDR2 ANQGSEA. This CDR3 contains 12 residues. Trimming shortened V by 2 bases and J by 4 bases, and 9 bases separated the two germline ends. The CDR3 loop is CSVEIARYEQYF. CDR3 bases: TGCAGCGTTGAAATAGCGCGGTACGAGCAGTACTTC.

V usage is TRBV4-1 and J usage is TRBJ2-2; 9 bases are shared with TRBD1. Germline CDR1 and CDR2: MGHRA and YSYEKL. The CDR3 length is 15 residues. V shed 3 bases and J 6 bases; nucleotides not matched to a gene: 5. CDR3 amino acids: CASSHTGQGAGELFF. CDR3 nucleotide sequence: TGCGCCAGCAGCCACACGGGACAGGGAGCCGGGGAGCTGTTTTTT.

This clone appeared a few times. J is TRBJ1-1 and V is TRBV6-5; D might be TRBD1 (5 bases). The CDR3 is made up of 15 amino acids. Deletions cut 0 bases from V and 1 base from J, with 9 bases between. Germline loops: CDR1 MNHEY, CDR2 SVGAGI. The CDR3 sequence is CASSYSGQRNTEAFF. DNA of the CDR3: TGTGCCAGCAGTTACTCGGGGCAGAGGAACACTGAAGCTTTCTTT.

J is TRBJ2-1 and V is TRBV5-8; TRBD1 aligns across 10 bases. The V and J ends lost 3 bases and 12 bases, in that order; junction bases with no gene match: 12. This CDR3 contains 15 residues. Per germline, CDR1 SGHTS and CDR2 YDEGEE. CDR3 sequence reads: CASSYRGQGKMLQFF. CDR3 DNA: TGTGCCAGCAGCTACCGGGGACAGGGGAAAATGTTGCAGTTCTTC.

The chain is built from TRBV6-2 or TRBV6-3 and TRBJ2-6; D gene uncertain. The CDR3 is 16 amino acids. V was clipped by 4 bases and J by 5 bases, with 15 bases between them. Germline values: CDR1 MNHEY, CDR2 SVGEGT. The CDR3 region is CASSSGSFTWANVLTF. Here the CDR3 DNA reads TGTGCCAGCAGTTCAGGAAGTTTTACATGGGCCAACGTCCTGACTTTC.

The chain couples TRBV5-1 to TRBJ1-1; no firm D call. The V end lost 0 bases, the J end lost 3 bases, and 12 bases lay between the germline ends. The CDR3 runs to 15 residues. The V gene's germline CDR1 is SGHRS and CDR2 YFSETQ. DNA of the CDR3: TGCGCCAGCAGCTTGGGGGCAACAGAGGACACTGAAGCTTTCTTT. As protein: CASSLGATEDTEAFF.

The J gene is TRBJ2-7, the V gene TRBV10-3; D is perhaps TRBD2 (6 bases). The CDR3 runs 15 residues. Deletions cut 2 bases from V and 0 bases from J, with 11 bases between. In germline, CDR1 is ENHRY, CDR2 SYGVKD. The CDR3 loop is CAISEGGAFSYEQYF. The CDR3 DNA reads as TGTGCCATCAGTGAGGGCGGGGCCTTCTCCTACGAGCAGTACTTC.

The CDR3 loop reads CASSGAGDNYGYTF. The CDR3 nucleotides read TGTGCCAGCAGTGGGGCAGGGGATAACTATGGCTACACCTTC. The chain uses TRBV2 and TRBJ1-2; possibly TRBD1 for D (6 bases). Germline V CDR1 and CDR2: SNHLY, FYNNEI. There are 14 residues in the CDR3. V was cut by 4 bases and J by 1 base, with 10 bases left in between.